This is a list of T cell receptor beta chains from one sample in a study of early T cells in non-severe SARS-CoV-2 infection. TCRdb used MiXCR to reprocess the 5' RACE reads, holding one entry per CDR3 protein. The repertoire consists of tens of thousands of distinct CDR3 sequences, with roughly 4.8% occurring once and the leading ten covering just over 6.5%. Sequencing input: whole blood. The receptors come from an adult who was a healthcare worker with PCR-confirmed SARS-CoV-2 infection or an uninfected control (not recorded which). Each CDR3 is given with its conserved first and last residue. The D gene is left open where the match is weak. A row's size may be missing; if present it is once, few, many or a size class.

size,V,J,D,DNA,CDR3
.,TRBV7-2,TRBJ2-1,.,TGTGCCAGCAGCTCGACAGGCCCCTACAATGAGCAGTTCTTC,CASSSTGPYNEQFF
many,TRBV6-4,TRBJ1-5,.,TGTGCCTCCCCGACGGGAGGGGAGGGGAATCAGCCCCAGCATTTT,CASPTGGEGNQPQHF
.,TRBV7-3,TRBJ2-3,.,TGTGCCAGCAGTCCCGGACTCTCTGATACGCAGTATTTT,CASSPGLSDTQYF
few,TRBV29-1,TRBJ1-2,.,TGCAGCGTTGGTGGGTACTATGGCTACACCTTC,CSVGGYYGYTF
many,TRBV19,TRBJ1-5,.,TGTGCCAGTAGCCTCAGGGGATCCAATCAGCCCCAGCATTTT,CASSLRGSNQPQHF
many,TRBV29-1,TRBJ2-3,.,TGCAGCGCGGAACTAGGACGAGGCACAGATACGCAGTATTTT,CSAELGRGTDTQYF
medium-sized,TRBV19,TRBJ2-5,.,TGTGCCAGTAGTCCAGGGATGGTGGAGACCCAGTACTTC,CASSPGMVETQYF
.,TRBV11-2,TRBJ2-3,.,TGTGCCAGCAGCTTATGGGGAACAGGCAGTTCCACAGATACGCAGTATTTT,CASSLWGTGSSTDTQYF
medium-sized,TRBV6-1,TRBJ2-2,TRBD2,TGTGCCAGCAGAGCGGGACTAGCGGGAGCCGGGGAGCTGTTTTTT,CASRAGLAGAGELFF
few,TRBV5-1,TRBJ2-3,TRBD1,TGCGCCAGCAGCTTGTTCGGAATCCTCGACAGGGTAATGTTAGATACGCAGTATTTT,CASSLFGILDRVMLDTQYF
.,TRBV21-1,TRBJ1-2,.,TGTGCCAGCAGCAAGATCCCCCGGGACGGTAACTATGGCTACACCTTC,CASSKIPRDGNYGYTF
many,TRBV12-3/TRBV12-4,TRBJ1-4,TRBD1,TGTGCCAGCAGTTCCCAGACAGGGGGCTATGAAAAACTGTTTTTT,CASSSQTGGYEKLFF
few,TRBV7-8,TRBJ2-3,.,TGTGCCAGCAGCTATGGGGGGAGGATCACAGATACGCAGTATTTT,CASSYGGRITDTQYF
few,TRBV3-1,TRBJ1-3,TRBD1,TGTGCCAGCAGCCAAAGTTTGTACAGGGGGACTGGAAACACCATATATTTT,CASSQSLYRGTGNTIYF
many,TRBV7-6,TRBJ2-3,TRBD2,TGTGCCAGCAGCCGAAGGACTAGCGGGAGGGCCACAGATACGCAGTATTTT,CASSRRTSGRATDTQYF
.,TRBV18,TRBJ1-1,TRBD1,TGTGCCAGCTCCCCAGGGGGGAGCACTGAAGCTTTCTTT,CASSPGGSTEAFF
many,TRBV5-1,TRBJ2-1,TRBD2,TGCGCCAGCAGCCTCGCAAAAGCGGGGGCAGGTGAGCAGTTCTTC,CASSLAKAGAGEQFF
many,TRBV27,TRBJ1-1,.,TGTGCCAGCAGTTTATTAGGCACTGAAGCTTTCTTT,CASSLLGTEAFF
.,TRBV6-2/TRBV6-3,TRBJ2-7,.,TGTGCCAGCAGTCGGGACGTCACGACCTACGAGCAGTACTTC,CASSRDVTTYEQYF
many,TRBV5-4,TRBJ2-3,TRBD1,TGTGCCAGCAGCGTAAACAGGGGGCTGGGGGATACGCAGTATTTT,CASSVNRGLGDTQYF
few,TRBV27,TRBJ2-1,.,TGTGCCAGCAGAAAACTTCAGTCTTACAATGAGCAGTTCTTC,CASRKLQSYNEQFF
.,TRBV20-1,TRBJ1-5,.,TGCAGTGCTAGTGAGAGCAGGGGCTATAGCAATCAGCCCCAGCATTTT,CSASESRGYSNQPQHF
medium-sized,TRBV3-1,TRBJ1-5,.,TGTGCCAGCAGCCAAGATTGGGGCAAAGGAGGAGTCCCTCAGCCCCAGCATTTT,CASSQDWGKGGVPQPQHF
few,TRBV6-6,TRBJ1-1,.,TGTGCCAGCGTGGGGTCTGCTGAAGCTTTCTTT,CASVGSAEAFF
medium-sized,TRBV9,TRBJ1-6,.,TGTGCCAGCAGCCAGGGGCAGGGCGGTAATTCACCCCTCCACTTT,CASSQGQGGNSPLHF
many,TRBV6-2/TRBV6-3,TRBJ2-2,TRBD2,TGTGCCAGCACCCCCCAAGGCGGGAGCACTAACACCGGGGAGCTGTTTTTT,CASTPQGGSTNTGELFF
.,TRBV7-9,TRBJ2-2,TRBD1,TGTGCCAGCAGCTCTACAGGGGTGCGAACCGGGGAGCTGTTTTTT,CASSSTGVRTGELFF
many,TRBV29-1,TRBJ2-3,.,TGCAGCGTTGTCGACGGCCTCACAGATACGCAGTATTTT,CSVVDGLTDTQYF
many,TRBV5-1,TRBJ2-7,TRBD1,TGCGCCAGCAGCGATGGGACAGATCGCTCCTACGAGCAGTACTTC,CASSDGTDRSYEQYF
many,TRBV30,TRBJ1-4,.,TGTGCCTGGAGAAGGTCGGGGGGGACCGAAAAACTGTTTTTT,CAWRRSGGTEKLFF
medium-sized,TRBV20-1,TRBJ1-4,.,TGCAGTGCCCCAGGGGATCCGGAAAAACTGTTTTTT,CSAPGDPEKLFF
.,TRBV5-1,TRBJ1-6,TRBD1,TGCGCCAGCAGGCCGCCCGGGACAGGGGACAATTCACCCCTCCACTTT,CASRPPGTGDNSPLHF
.,TRBV5-4,TRBJ1-6,.,TGTGCCAGCAGCTCCCCCGGACCCGATCCGAATTCACCCCTCCACTTT,CASSSPGPDPNSPLHF
many,TRBV30,TRBJ1-2,.,TGTGCCTGGGCTCGGAGCAGGGGACCGGCTAACTATGGCTACACCTTC,CAWARSRGPANYGYTF
many,TRBV7-9,TRBJ2-1,.,TGTGCCAGCAGCTTAGCGGGGAACAATGAGCAGTTCTTC,CASSLAGNNEQFF
.,TRBV7-3,TRBJ2-2,.,TGTGCCAGCAGCCCCCAGCGGACCGGGGAGCTGTTTTTT,CASSPQRTGELFF
many,TRBV7-9,TRBJ2-2,TRBD1,TGTGCCAGCAGCTTTAGACAGGGGGCCACCGGGGAGCTGTTTTTT,CASSFRQGATGELFF
many,TRBV5-6,TRBJ2-7,.,TGTGCCAGCAGCTGGGGATCTTTAAGGGGCGAGCAGTACTTC,CASSWGSLRGEQYF
many,TRBV19,TRBJ2-7,TRBD1,TGTGCCAGTAGTCGTAAGACAGGGGGCGCGTCTTACGAGCAGTACTTC,CASSRKTGGASYEQYF
many,TRBV29-1,TRBJ2-5,.,TGCAGCGTTGATGGGTATTCGGGGGGCAACTACGAAGAGACCCAGTACTTC,CSVDGYSGGNYEETQYF
many,TRBV28,TRBJ1-1,TRBD1,TGTGCCAGCAGTCCCCAGGGGACAGGGAAGGAAGCTTTCTTT,CASSPQGTGKEAFF
few,TRBV29-1,TRBJ2-1,.,TGCACCGGGCTAGGGGACGCCTACAATGAGCAGTTCTTC,CTGLGDAYNEQFF
many,TRBV7-9,TRBJ2-3,.,TGTGCCAGCAGCCCTGGGACATATCAGCCAGATACGCAGTATTTT,CASSPGTYQPDTQYF
.,TRBV29-1,TRBJ1-1,TRBD1,TGCAGCGTTTCGGTGCGACAGGGGAATACTGAAGCTTTCTTT,CSVSVRQGNTEAFF
many,TRBV7-3,TRBJ2-3,TRBD2,TGTGCCAGCAGCGCAACTAGCGGGGGGGGCACAGATACGCAGTATTTT,CASSATSGGGTDTQYF
many,TRBV7-3,TRBJ2-3,TRBD2,TGTGCCAGCAGCCTCCTGGGCGGGAGGGTCACAGATACGCAGTATTTT,CASSLLGGRVTDTQYF
many,TRBV2,TRBJ2-7,.,TGTGCCAGCCGGACTGTTGATTCCGCCGAGCAGTACTTC,CASRTVDSAEQYF
many,TRBV7-9,TRBJ2-4,.,TGTGCCAGCAGCTCCCCGACGATAGCCAAAAACATTCAGTACTTC,CASSSPTIAKNIQYF
many,TRBV10-3,TRBJ1-1,.,TGTGCCATCAGATCGGCAGCAGGGCCGAACACTGAAGCTTTCTTT,CAIRSAAGPNTEAFF
many,TRBV20-1,TRBJ2-2,TRBD2,TGCAGTGCTAGCCCCCAACTAGCGGGGATAGACACCGGGGAGCTGTTTTTT,CSASPQLAGIDTGELFF
few,TRBV7-9,TRBJ1-1,.,TGTGCCAGCAGCTTATTTGGGGGTAAGGACACTGAAGCTTTCTTT,CASSLFGGKDTEAFF
.,TRBV27,TRBJ1-2,.,TGTGCCAGCAGTTTACACGGGTTCACCTATGGCTACACCTTC,CASSLHGFTYGYTF